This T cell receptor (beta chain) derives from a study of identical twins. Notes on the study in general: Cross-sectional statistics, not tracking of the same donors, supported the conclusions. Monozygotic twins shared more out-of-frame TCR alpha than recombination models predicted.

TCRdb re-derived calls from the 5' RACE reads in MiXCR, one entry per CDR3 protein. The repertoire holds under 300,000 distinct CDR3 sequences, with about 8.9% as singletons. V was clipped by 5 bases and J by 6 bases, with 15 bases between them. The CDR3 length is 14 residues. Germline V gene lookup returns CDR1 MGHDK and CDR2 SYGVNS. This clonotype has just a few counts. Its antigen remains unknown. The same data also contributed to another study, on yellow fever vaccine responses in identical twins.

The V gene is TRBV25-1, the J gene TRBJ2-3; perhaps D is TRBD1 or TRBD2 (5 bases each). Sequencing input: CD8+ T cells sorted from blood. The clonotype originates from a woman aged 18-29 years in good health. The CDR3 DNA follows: TGTGCCAGCAGTCCGATCGGGACCGCGGATACGCAGTATTTT. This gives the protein CASSPIGTADTQYF.